This T cell receptor beta chain was captured in a study of T cells in tumors after PD-1 blockade. Looking at the study overall: Excluded were patients with checkpoint blockade, immunosuppressants, or radiotherapy or other anti-cancer therapy within 4 weeks. During anti-PD-1 treatment, some patients continued daily vismodegib 150 mg. On average, peripheral blood gave over 95,000 TCR templates and about 40,000 unique clonotypes.

This CDR3 is 11 amino acids long. Trimming shortened V by 4 bases and J by 3 bases, and 4 bases separated the two germline ends. Germline loops: CDR1 SGHRS, CDR2 YFSETQ. TCRdb's table, derived via immunoSEQ multiplex PCR, lists solely in-frame clones and lacks some. Among about 33,000 clones listed, approximately 78% were seen once. Template: tumor biopsy or peripheral blood genomic DNA, about 600-6,004 ng per sample. The V and J genes are TRBV5-1 and TRBJ2-5; D gene unclear. The TCR originated in a human donor with basal cell carcinoma. The source was PBMCs, collected before anti-PD-1 treatment. This chain's CDR3 is CASSDKETQYF. The CDR3 nucleotides are TGCGCCAGCAGCGACAAAGAGACCCAGTACTTC.